The 27 T cell receptor beta chains below come from one sample, sequenced in a study of T cells in Graves' hyperthyroidism and ophthalmopathy. Amplification yielded TCR beta CDR3 regions, with RNA transcripts as the source. HTBI primers drove first-round RT-PCR of the TCR CDR3. TCRdb reprocessed the multiplex PCR reads via MiXCR and lists one record per CDR3 protein. This sample yields about 740,000 distinct CDR3 sequences, of which less than 15% are seen a single time; more than 8.5% belongs to the top ten. The source material was blood. These receptors originate from a woman younger than 30 with Graves' hyperthyroidism.

This clonotype was seen at least ten times. The gene calls are TRBV2 and TRBJ1-1, with a weak D call TRBD1 (6 bases). CDR1 is SNHLY, CDR2 FYNNEI, per germline. The V gene lost 0 bases and the J gene lost 11 bases, with 19 bases spanning the gap. This CDR3 is built from 15 residues. Here the CDR3 reads CASSEAPAWKGGAFF. The CDR3 bases are TGTGCCAGCAGTGAAGCCCCAGCTTGGAAGGGGGGTGCTTTCTTT. The variable domain in full, completed from reference TRBV2 and TRBJ1-1, reads EPEVTQTPSHQVTQMGQEVILRCVPISNHLYFYWYRQILGQKVEFLVSFYNNEISEKSEIFDDQFSVERPDGSNFTLKIRSTKLEDSAMYFCASSEAPAWKGGAFFGQGTRLTVV.

The gene calls are TRBV19 and TRBJ2-7, with D maybe TRBD2 (5 bases). CDR1 LNHDA and CDR2 SQIVND come from the germline V gene (reference sequence). The ends were cut back, 5 bases at V and 6 bases at J, with 17 bases in the middle. This CDR3 comprises 14 residues. CDR3 amino acids: CASSPPEGWAEQYF. The CDR3 coding sequence is TGTGCCAGTAGTCCCCCAGAGGGCTGGGCCGAGCAGTACTTC.

This clonotype has a handful of counts. The V and J genes are TRBV19 and TRBJ2-7; D might be TRBD1 (5 bases). CDR1 and CDR2 from the germline V gene are LNHDA and SQIVND (reference sequence). The CDR3 totals 15 residues. Trimming left V 4 bases short and J 0 bases short, with 13 bases between. The CDR3 coding sequence is TGTGCCAGTAGTAGTCAGGCAAGGGGCTCCTACGAGCAGTACTTC. Translated: CASSSQARGSYEQYF.

This clonotype was observed many times. The chain joins TRBV28 to TRBJ1-1; the match to TRBD1 covers 12 bases. CDR3 length equals 16 residues. Germline values: CDR1 MDHEN, CDR2 SYDVKM. V lost 5 bases to trimming and J lost 10 bases; unmatched junction nucleotides: 14. As DNA, the CDR3 is TGTGCCAGCAGTGAACCTCCGGGACAGGGGGCGATAACAGCTTTCTTT. Amino acid sequence: CASSEPPGQGAITAFF. The full variable domain, its missing parts supplied by reference TRBV28 and TRBJ1-1, is DVKVTQSSRYLVKRTGEKVFLECVQDMDHENMFWYRQDPGLGLRLIYFSYDVKMKEKGDIPEGYSVSREKKERFSLILESASTNQTSMYLCASSEPPGQGAITAFFGQGTRLTVV.

This clonotype was observed a handful of times. V and J are TRBV3-1 and TRBJ2-5; 7 positions match TRBD2. From germline, CDR1 is LGHDT and CDR2 YNNKEL (reference sequence). The trim removed 0 bases at V and 5 bases at J, leaving 6 bases unmatched. The CDR3 is 15 residues long. The CDR3 sequence: CASSQDSPGGETQYF. The CDR3 DNA reads as TGTGCCAGCAGCCAAGATTCTCCGGGAGGTGAGACCCAGTACTTC.

V usage is TRBV6-1 and J usage is TRBJ2-1, with TRBD2 identical over 7 bases. Unmatched junction bases numbered 4, after V lost 4 bases and J lost 1 base. Germline V gene sequence: CDR1 MNHNS, CDR2 SASEGT. This CDR3 has 15 residues. As DNA, the CDR3 is TGTGCCAGCAGTGCTCCAGCGGGGTCCTACAATGAGCAGTTCTTC. Encoded protein: CASSAPAGSYNEQFF.

This clonotype occurred many times. The chain uses TRBV6-5 and TRBJ2-7; TRBD1 might be the D (7 bases). CDR3 length equals 17 residues. From germline, CDR1 is MNHEY and CDR2 SVGAGI. Between the trimmed V and J ends, which lost 0 bases and 1 base, there was a span of 16 bases. The CDR3 DNA reads TGTGCCAGCAGTTACTCCTCCCCGGGGGACAGTTCCTACGAGCAGTACTTC. This sequence encodes CASSYSSPGDSSYEQYF.

This clonotype was picked up many times. The V call is TRBV12-3 or TRBV12-4, the J call TRBJ2-5, with D tentatively TRBD1 (5 bases). V was pared by 4 bases and J by 5 bases, with 8 bases between. CDR3 length: 12 residues. The CDR3 DNA follows: TGTGCCAGCAGTTCAGGGATGGAGACCCAGTACTTC. It is translated as CASSSGMETQYF.

This clonotype showed up many times. The V call is TRBV27, the J call TRBJ1-1; possible D gene TRBD1, 5 bases. Deletions cut 6 bases from V and 0 bases from J, with 14 bases between. The germline CDR1 and CDR2 sequences are MNHEY and SMNVEV (reference sequence). The CDR3 is 15 residues long. CDR3 residues: CASSPLGTLNTEAFF. As DNA, the CDR3 is TGTGCCAGCAGCCCCCTCGGGACTCTGAACACTGAAGCTTTCTTT.

This clonotype has just a few counts. In nucleotides, the CDR3 is TGTGCCAGCAGCGCGAGGATCGGGGATAGGAGGACCCAGTACTTC. Its translation: CASSARIGDRRTQYF. The gene calls are TRBV7-9 and TRBJ2-5; tentatively, D is TRBD2 (5 bases). V gave up 5 bases and J gave up 7 bases, with 20 bases separating them. Germline V lookup: CDR1 SEHNR, CDR2 FQNEAQ (reference sequence). This CDR3 spans 15 amino acids.

This clonotype was counted at least ten times. The J gene is TRBJ1-2, the V gene TRBV18; D perhaps matches TRBD1 (5 bases). CDR3 length equals 14 residues. The V end lost 6 bases, the J end lost 8 bases, and 19 bases lay between the germline ends. Germline CDR1 KGHSH, CDR2 LQKENI. The CDR3 sequence is CASSHAGWSAGYTF. The DNA of the CDR3 is TGTGCCAGCTCTCATGCAGGGTGGAGTGCGGGCTACACCTTC.

At least ten counts were recorded for this clonotype. The gene calls are TRBV28 and TRBJ2-5; a weak D match, TRBD2 (6 bases). Germline assignment: CDR1 MDHEN and CDR2 SYDVKM. V lost 6 bases, J lost 5 bases, and 13 bases lay in between. This CDR3 spans 13 amino acids. The CDR3 here is CASRRTIGETQYF. Written as DNA, the CDR3 is TGTGCCAGCAGGAGGACTATTGGGGAGACCCAGTACTTC.

This clonotype occurred a few times. The gene calls are TRBV4-1 and TRBJ1-4; a possible D gene is TRBD1 (6 bases). The CDR3 is 16 amino acids. Trimming shortened V by 0 bases and J by 7 bases, and 15 bases separated the two germline ends. Per germline, CDR1 MGHRA and CDR2 YSYEKL. The CDR3 DNA reads as TGCGCCAGCAGCCAAGATGGGTGGGGGCGAGGTGAAAAACTGTTTTTT. As protein: CASSQDGWGRGEKLFF.

The V call is TRBV9, the J call TRBJ2-6; the D gene could be TRBD1 or TRBD2 (5 bases each). V dropped 5 bases and J dropped 1 base, with 10 bases sitting between them. The germline gives CDR1 SGDLS, CDR2 YYNGEE. The CDR3 runs 15 residues. CDR3 nucleotide sequence: TGTGCCAGCAGGGGACCCGGGTCTGGGGCCAACGTCCTGACTTTC. Translated: CASRGPGSGANVLTF.

The chain has TRBV24-1 and TRBJ2-7; 12 nucleotides align to TRBD2. The CDR3 sequence is 15 residues long. Germline V lookup: CDR1 KGHDR, CDR2 SFDVKD. The ends lost 4 bases at V and 7 bases at J; junction bases unmatched: 7. The CDR3 protein is CATSDSGLAGREQYF. CDR3 DNA sequence: TGTGCCACCAGTGACTCGGGACTAGCGGGCCGGGAGCAGTACTTC.

This chain joins TRBV30 and TRBJ2-3, with no clear D. The CDR3 runs to 12 residues. CDR1 is GTSNPN, CDR2 SVGIG, per germline (reference sequence). V dropped 6 bases and J dropped 3 bases, with 10 bases sitting between them. Here the CDR3 reads CACREWTDTQYF. The CDR3 DNA sequence: TGTGCCTGCCGTGAGTGGACAGATACGCAGTATTTT.

This clonotype turned up a few times. This chain connects TRBV6-5 to TRBJ1-1; unclear D gene. Germline loops: CDR1 MNHEY, CDR2 SVGAGI. The ends were cut back, 0 bases at V and 5 bases at J, with 13 bases in the middle. There are 15 residues in the CDR3. In DNA form, the CDR3 reads TGTGCCAGCAGTTACTCCGACCTAGGTAGGACTGAAGCTTTCTTT. Protein product: CASSYSDLGRTEAFF.

The genes are TRBV7-8 and TRBJ1-1; D unresolved. The germline CDR1 and CDR2 sequences are SGHVS and FQNEAQ. The CDR3 has 15 amino acids. V lost 1 base, J lost 0 bases, and 9 bases lay in between. The CDR3 here is CASSLDGSMNTEAFF. In nucleotides, the CDR3 is TGTGCCAGCAGCTTAGACGGATCAATGAACACTGAAGCTTTCTTT.

This clonotype was seen more than once but under ten times. V and J are TRBV30 and TRBJ2-5, with TRBD1 as a possible D gene (6 bases). Germline CDR1 reads GTSNPN; CDR2 reads SVGIG (reference sequence). Trimming removed 4 bases from V and 1 base from J, with 10 bases in between. This CDR3 has 13 residues. The CDR3 is CAWTRTVQETQYF. The CDR3 DNA sequence: TGTGCCTGGACACGGACAGTCCAAGAGACCCAGTACTTC.

In its sample, this clonotype was seen many times. V usage is TRBV18 and J usage is TRBJ2-1; 8 bases map to TRBD2. The V and J ends lost 2 bases and 4 bases, in that order; junction bases with no gene match: 13. The CDR3 totals 18 residues. Germline V lookup: CDR1 KGHSH, CDR2 LQKENI. The CDR3 region has the DNA TGTGCCAGCTCACCATCCCATGGTGGCGGGAGGAGATACAATGAGCAGTTCTTC. Translating gives CASSPSHGGGRRYNEQFF.

Notes on this clonotype: A junction end diverges from the germline sequence, so it may reflect a read error. V and J are TRBV20-1 and TRBJ2-1, with TRBD2 identical over 7 bases. CDR3 length equals 17 residues. Germline-derived CDR1 and CDR2 are DFQATT and SNEGSKA (reference sequence). The CDR3, as DNA: TGCAGTACTAGAGATATCACGGCGGGAGTTACCTACAATGAGCAGTTCTTC. Protein: CSTRDITAGVTYNEQFF.

The genes are TRBV6-2 or TRBV6-3 and TRBJ2-1; no clear D gene. V lost 8 bases and J 12 bases, leaving 20 bases between the germline ends. Germline CDR1 reads MNHEY; CDR2 reads SVGEGT. The CDR3 is 13 residues long. The CDR3 reads CASEESAVPGQFF. For the CDR3, the DNA is TGTGCCAGCGAGGAGTCCGCGGTCCCCGGGCAGTTCTTC.

The chain uses TRBV24-1 and TRBJ2-2; a possible D gene is TRBD2 (5 bases). The germline V gene has CDR1 KGHDR and CDR2 SFDVKD. Between the trimmed V and J ends, which lost 5 bases and 0 bases, there was a span of 12 bases. The CDR3 sequence is 16 residues long. CDR3 loop: CATSGMRASNTGELFF. CDR3 DNA: TGTGCCACCAGTGGAATGAGGGCTTCGAACACCGGGGAGCTGTTTTTT.

The sample holds many counts of this clonotype. The rearrangement links TRBV27 to TRBJ2-7; 11 bases agree with TRBD2. The CDR3 covers 15 residues. The V gene's germline CDR1 is MNHEY and CDR2 SMNVEV (reference sequence). J was trimmed by 2 bases and V by 3 bases; bases with no gene match: 3. The CDR3 reads CASSFYSGRAYEQYF. In DNA, the CDR3 is TGTGCCAGCAGTTTCTATAGCGGGAGGGCCTACGAGCAGTACTTC.

This clonotype occurred many times. V and J are TRBV24-1 and TRBJ2-4, with D unclear. The V and J ends lost 6 bases and 7 bases respectively, with 6 bases between them. The CDR3 sequence is 11 residues long. The germline V gene has CDR1 KGHDR and CDR2 SFDVKD. This chain's CDR3 is CATSHRNIQYF. The CDR3 bases are TGTGCCACCAGTCACCGGAACATTCAGTACTTC.

The genes are TRBV27 and TRBJ2-1; TRBD2 is a possible D gene (5 bases). The CDR3 is made up of 15 amino acids. Between the trimmed V and J ends, which lost 5 bases and 0 bases, there was a span of 11 bases. CDR1 and CDR2 from the germline V gene are MNHEY and SMNVEV (reference sequence). DNA for the CDR3: TGTGCCAGCAGTCGAGCGGTGAGCTCCTACAATGAGCAGTTCTTC. It specifies CASSRAVSSYNEQFF.

This sequence joins TRBV6-1 and TRBJ2-2; the match to TRBD1 covers 9 bases. The CDR3 contains 15 residues. CDR1 MNHNS and CDR2 SASEGT come from the germline V gene. V lost 4 bases, J lost 3 bases, and 3 bases stayed unmatched. CDR3 amino acids: CASSGTGVDTGELFF. CDR3 in DNA: TGTGCCAGCAGTGGGACAGGGGTTGACACCGGGGAGCTGTTTTTT.